This passage covers 4 T cell receptor beta chains from one sample sequenced in a study of response to subunit inactivated influenza vaccine. MiXCR, run by TCRdb on the RT-PCR reads, gives a single entry per CDR3 protein. This sample carries around 650,000 distinct CDR3 sequences, 15% to 18% of them seen once, and the ten largest clones take 11%. The specimen was PBMCs from blood, collected approximately 13 days after vaccination. Receptors were obtained from a middle-aged man who received an inactivated influenza vaccine.

This clonotype was detected ten times or more. The CDR3 is CASSLVVQGASGYTF. The CDR3 DNA reads TGTGCCAGCAGCTTAGTGGTGCAGGGGGCTTCAGGCTACACCTTC. V usage is TRBV7-2 and J usage is TRBJ1-2, with 8 bases lining up with TRBD1. CDR1 is SGHTA and CDR2 is FQGNSA in the germline V gene. Losses at the gene ends were 1 base for V and 8 bases for J; bases not matched to a gene: 9. The CDR3 extends over 15 amino acids.

At least ten counts were recorded for this clonotype. This chain connects TRBV12-3 or TRBV12-4 to TRBJ2-1; 12 positions match TRBD2. The CDR3 is 17 residues long. The V and J ends lost 5 bases and 0 bases, in that order; junction bases with no gene match: 5. CDR3 in amino acids: CASSPQGLAGSYNEQFF. CDR3 DNA: TGTGCCAGCAGTCCCCAGGGACTAGCGGGCTCCTACAATGAGCAGTTCTTC.

The chain has TRBV4-3 and TRBJ2-7; 10 bases are shared with TRBD2. Germline lookup yields CDR1 LGHNA and CDR2 YSLEER. There are 17 residues in the CDR3. The ends lost 1 base at V and 2 bases at J; junction bases unmatched: 8. The CDR3 DNA follows: TGCGCCAGCAGCCAAGTTCTAGCGGGGGACTCAACCTACGAGCAGTACTTC. Protein product: CASSQVLAGDSTYEQYF.

A few counts support this clonotype. The rearrangement links TRBV15 to TRBJ1-1; no reliable D call. This CDR3 has 13 residues. Trimming stripped 5 bases from V and 1 base from J, with 8 bases between. Per the germline V gene, CDR1 is LNHNV and CDR2 is YYDKDF (reference sequence). The CDR3 DNA reads as TGTGCCACCAGCCTAGAGGCGAACACTGAAGCTTTCTTT. Translated: CATSLEANTEAFF.